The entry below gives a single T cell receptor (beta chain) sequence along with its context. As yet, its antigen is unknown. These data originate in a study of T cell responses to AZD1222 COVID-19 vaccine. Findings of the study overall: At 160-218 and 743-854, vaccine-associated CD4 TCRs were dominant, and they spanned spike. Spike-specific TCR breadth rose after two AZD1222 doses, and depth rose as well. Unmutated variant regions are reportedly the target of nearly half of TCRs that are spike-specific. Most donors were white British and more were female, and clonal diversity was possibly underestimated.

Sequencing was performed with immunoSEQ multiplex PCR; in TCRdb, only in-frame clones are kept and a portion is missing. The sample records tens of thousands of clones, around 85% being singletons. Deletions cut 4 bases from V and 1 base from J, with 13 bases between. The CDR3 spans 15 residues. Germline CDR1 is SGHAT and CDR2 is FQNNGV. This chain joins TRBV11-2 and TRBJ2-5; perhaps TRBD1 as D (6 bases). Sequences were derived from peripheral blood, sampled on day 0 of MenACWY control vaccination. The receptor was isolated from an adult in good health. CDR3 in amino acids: CASSSTWGLQETQYF. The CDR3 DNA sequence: TGTGCCAGCAGCTCCACCTGGGGGCTCCAAGAGACCCAGTACTTC.